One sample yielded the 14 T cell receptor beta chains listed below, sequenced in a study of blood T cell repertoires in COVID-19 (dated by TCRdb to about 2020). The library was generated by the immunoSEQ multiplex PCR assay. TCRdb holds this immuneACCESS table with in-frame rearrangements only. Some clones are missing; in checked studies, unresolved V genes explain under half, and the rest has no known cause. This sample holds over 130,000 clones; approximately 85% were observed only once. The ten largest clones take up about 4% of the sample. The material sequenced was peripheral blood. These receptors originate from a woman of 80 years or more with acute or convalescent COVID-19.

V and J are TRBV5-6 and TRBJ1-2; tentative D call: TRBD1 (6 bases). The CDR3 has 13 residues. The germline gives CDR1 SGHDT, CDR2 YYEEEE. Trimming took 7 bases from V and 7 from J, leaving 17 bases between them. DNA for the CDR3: TGTGCCAGCGGCTCCGGGACAAATGGTGGCTACACCTTC. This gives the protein CASGSGTNGGYTF.

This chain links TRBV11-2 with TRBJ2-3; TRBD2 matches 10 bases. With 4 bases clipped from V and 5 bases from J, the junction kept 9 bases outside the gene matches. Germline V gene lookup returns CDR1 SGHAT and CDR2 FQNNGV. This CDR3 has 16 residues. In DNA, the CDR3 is TGTGCCAGCAGCTACCAGCGGGAGGGCCTAAGAGATACGCAGTATTTT. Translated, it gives CASSYQREGLRDTQYF.

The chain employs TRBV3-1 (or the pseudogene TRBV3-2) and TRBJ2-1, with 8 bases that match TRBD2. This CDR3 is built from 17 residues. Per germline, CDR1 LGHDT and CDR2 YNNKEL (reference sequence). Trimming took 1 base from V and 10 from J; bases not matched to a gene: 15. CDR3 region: CASSQGREAGPSGEQFF. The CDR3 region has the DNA TGTGCCAGCAGCCAAGGGCGGGAGGCTGGACCTTCAGGGGAGCAGTTCTTC.

CDR3 sequence: CAWSVSSRGRSPLHF. CDR3 coding DNA: TGTGCCTGGAGTGTTTCCTCCAGGGGGCGTTCACCCCTCCACTTT. The J gene is TRBJ1-6, the V gene TRBV30; 8 nucleotides match TRBD1. V was pared by 0 bases and J by 9 bases, with 7 bases of the junction left unmatched. Germline V gives CDR1 GTSNPN, CDR2 SVGIG (reference sequence). The CDR3 spans 15 residues.

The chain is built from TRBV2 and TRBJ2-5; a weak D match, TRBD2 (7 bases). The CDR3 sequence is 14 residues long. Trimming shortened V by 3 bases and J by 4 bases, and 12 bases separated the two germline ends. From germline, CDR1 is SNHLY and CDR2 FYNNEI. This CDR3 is CASSEGGAGETQYF. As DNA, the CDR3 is TGTGCCAGCAGTGAGGGGGGGGCCGGAGAGACCCAGTACTTC.

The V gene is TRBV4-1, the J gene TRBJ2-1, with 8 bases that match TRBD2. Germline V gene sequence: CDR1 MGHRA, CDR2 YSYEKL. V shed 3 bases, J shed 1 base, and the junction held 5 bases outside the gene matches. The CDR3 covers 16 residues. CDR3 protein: CASSQLAGRSYNEQFF. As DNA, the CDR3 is TGCGCCAGCAGCCAGCTAGCGGGTCGGTCCTACAATGAGCAGTTCTTC.

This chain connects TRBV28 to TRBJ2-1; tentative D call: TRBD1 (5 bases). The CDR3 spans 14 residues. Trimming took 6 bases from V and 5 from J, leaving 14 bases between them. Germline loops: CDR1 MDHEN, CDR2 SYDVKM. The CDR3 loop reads CASRNPQGNNEQFF. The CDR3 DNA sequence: TGTGCCAGCAGGAACCCGCAGGGAAACAATGAGCAGTTCTTC. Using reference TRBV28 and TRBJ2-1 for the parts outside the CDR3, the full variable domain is DVKVTQSSRYLVKRTGEKVFLECVQDMDHENMFWYRQDPGLGLRLIYFSYDVKMKEKGDIPEGYSVSREKKERFSLILESASTNQTSMYLCASRNPQGNNEQFFGPGTRLTVL.

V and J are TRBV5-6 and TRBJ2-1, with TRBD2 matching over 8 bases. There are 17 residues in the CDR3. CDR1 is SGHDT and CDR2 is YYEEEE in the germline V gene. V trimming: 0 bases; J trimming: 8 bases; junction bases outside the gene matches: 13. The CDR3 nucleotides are TGTGCCAGCAGCTTGGCCTTTCAGCGGGAGATACCCCATGAGCAGTTCTTC. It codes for CASSLAFQREIPHEQFF.

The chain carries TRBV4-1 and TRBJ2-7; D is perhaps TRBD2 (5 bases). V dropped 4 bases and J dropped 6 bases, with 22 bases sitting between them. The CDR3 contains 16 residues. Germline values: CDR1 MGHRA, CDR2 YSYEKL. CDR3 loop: CASSRTIRGIDREQYF. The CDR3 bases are TGCGCCAGCAGCCGAACCATAAGAGGGATTGATCGCGAGCAGTACTTC.

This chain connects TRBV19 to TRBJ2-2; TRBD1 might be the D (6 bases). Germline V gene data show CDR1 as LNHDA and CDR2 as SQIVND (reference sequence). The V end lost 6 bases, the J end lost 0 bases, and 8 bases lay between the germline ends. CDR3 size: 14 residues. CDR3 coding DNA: TGTGCCAGTAGGGACAGATCGAACACCGGGGAGCTGTTTTTT. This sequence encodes CASRDRSNTGELFF.

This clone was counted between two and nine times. CDR3 protein: CASSFLSGNTIYF. The DNA for the CDR3 is TGTGCCAGCAGTTTTCTGTCTGGAAACACCATATATTTT. The genes are TRBV28 and TRBJ1-3; D remains ambiguous. Trimming pared 3 bases from V and 1 base from J, leaving 4 bases between. Germline-derived CDR1 and CDR2 are MDHEN and SYDVKM. The CDR3 runs 13 residues.

This CDR3 reads CASSLFAQGQISNQPQHF. CDR3 nucleotides: TGTGCCAGCAGCTTATTCGCGCAGGGACAGATAAGCAATCAGCCCCAGCATTTT. V gene TRBV7-9 combines with J gene TRBJ1-5, with 7 bases lining up with TRBD1. The germline CDR1 and CDR2 sequences are SEHNR and FQNEAQ (reference sequence). Unmatched junction bases numbered 11, after V lost 2 bases and J lost 1 base. The CDR3 is 18 amino acids.

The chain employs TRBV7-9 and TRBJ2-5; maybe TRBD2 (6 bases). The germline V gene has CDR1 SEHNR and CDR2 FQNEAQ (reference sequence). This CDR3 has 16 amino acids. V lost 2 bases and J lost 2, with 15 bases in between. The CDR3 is CASSLFSGSSQETQYF. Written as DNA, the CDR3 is TGTGCCAGCAGCTTATTTAGCGGCTCTAGTCAAGAGACCCAGTACTTC.

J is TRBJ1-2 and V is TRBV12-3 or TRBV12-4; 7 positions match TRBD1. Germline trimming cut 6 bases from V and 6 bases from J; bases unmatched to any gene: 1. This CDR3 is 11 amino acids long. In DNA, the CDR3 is TGTGCCAGCAGACAGGGGAATGGCTACACCTTC. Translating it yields CASRQGNGYTF.